This T cell receptor (beta chain) appears in the sequencing data of a study of T cell responses to AZD1222 COVID-19 vaccine. Study-level results: Of spike-specific TCRs, nearly half reportedly target regions left unmutated in variants. At baseline, just a handful of AZD1222 recipients tested seropositive. Most donors were white British and more were female, and clonal diversity was possibly underestimated.

Points on this clone: Its antigen is as yet unknown.

Data came from immunoSEQ multiplex PCR; TCRdb stores just in-frame clones and leaves some out. The table includes just over 65,000 clones, 87% detected once. Germline V gene lookup returns CDR1 MGHDK and CDR2 SYGVNS. V shed 4 bases, J shed 5 bases, and the junction held 8 bases outside the gene matches. CDR3 length: 15 residues. The sequences come from peripheral blood, collected on day 0 of AZD1222 vaccination. The rearrangement uses TRBV25-1 and TRBJ1-1; the match to TRBD1 covers 9 bases. The sequence was obtained from an adult in good health. CDR3 nucleotide sequence: TGTGCCAGCAGTGTACAGGGGGCGCGGGGGACTGAAGCTTTCTTT. Amino acids: CASSVQGARGTEAFF.